Presented here are 27 T cell receptor beta chains from one specimen sequenced in a study of Graves' ophthalmopathy and Graves' hyperthyroidism. The TCR beta CDR3 regions underwent amplification from RNA transcripts. HTBI-primed first-round RT-PCR preceded second-round multiplex PCR. TCRdb reprocessed the multiplex PCR reads via MiXCR and lists one record per CDR3 protein. The repertoire consists of under 350,000 distinct CDR3 sequences, with roughly a sixth occurring once and the leading ten covering about 12%. Sequencing was done on a sample of peripheral blood. Receptors originate from an adult man with Graves' ophthalmopathy.

This clonotype was found many times. The rearrangement uses TRBV18 and TRBJ2-7; D perhaps matches TRBD2 (7 bases). V was clipped by 2 bases and J by 6 bases, with 17 bases between them. The CDR3 contains 15 residues. The germline V gene has CDR1 KGHSH and CDR2 LQKENI. CDR3 in DNA: TGTGCCAGCTCACCAATCTCAGGGGACTATAGCGAGCAGTACTTC. Amino acids: CASSPISGDYSEQYF.

The chain combines TRBV4-3 with TRBJ1-1, with 8 bases lining up with TRBD1. The CDR3 consists of 14 residues. Germline CDR1 and CDR2: LGHNA and YSLEER. Losses at the gene ends were 4 bases for V and 4 bases for J; bases not matched to a gene: 5. The CDR3 is CASSPGQGFTEAFF. The CDR3 nucleotides read TGCGCCAGCAGCCCTGGACAGGGTTTCACTGAAGCTTTCTTT.

This clonotype showed up many times. This sequence joins TRBV12-5 and TRBJ1-5; D is perhaps TRBD1 (5 bases). This CDR3 spans 18 amino acids. V was pared by 0 bases and J by 0 bases, with 15 bases between. Germline CDR1 and CDR2: LGHNT and FRNRAP. DNA of the CDR3: TGTGCTAGTGGTTTGGTACAGGACCGCGGCTCTAGCAATCAGCCCCAGCATTTT. This gives the protein CASGLVQDRGSSNQPQHF.

This clonotype was counted many times. CDR3: CSVQRGGQTGELFF. In nucleotides, the CDR3 is TGCAGCGTTCAGCGCGGGGGGCAAACCGGGGAGCTGTTTTTT. The rearrangement joins TRBV29-1 to TRBJ2-2, with 8 bases lining up with TRBD2. The J segment lost 5 bases and the V segment lost 5 bases, leaving 7 bases of the junction unmatched. The CDR3 runs 14 residues. Germline assignment: CDR1 SQVTM and CDR2 ANQGSEA.

This chain connects TRBV30 to TRBJ2-7; D is perhaps TRBD1 (6 bases). V lost 0 bases, J lost 1 base, and 7 bases lay in between. The CDR3 runs 13 residues. Per the germline V gene, CDR1 is GTSNPN and CDR2 is SVGIG (reference sequence). Written as DNA, the CDR3 is TGTGCCTGGAGTGTGGGGGCTTCCTACGAGCAGTACTTC. This codes for CAWSVGASYEQYF.

This clonotype was detected many times. The chain couples TRBV12-3 or TRBV12-4 to TRBJ2-7; 7 bases match TRBD2. J lost 5 bases, V lost 3 bases, and 4 bases had no gene match. CDR3 length: 13 amino acids. DNA for the CDR3: TGTGCCAGCAGTTTCGGGCTAGCGGACGAGCAGTACTTC. Its protein product is CASSFGLADEQYF.

This clonotype was detected ten times or more. V usage is TRBV11-2 and J usage is TRBJ2-5; maybe TRBD2 (6 bases). The CDR3 totals 19 residues. Trimming pared 1 base from V and 1 base from J, leaving 22 bases between. Germline V gene data show CDR1 as SGHAT and CDR2 as FQNNGV. CDR3 loop: CASSLVFLAQAMGQETQYF. The CDR3 coding sequence is TGTGCCAGCAGCTTAGTTTTCCTAGCGCAAGCGATGGGCCAAGAGACCCAGTACTTC.

The chain joins TRBV6-4 to TRBJ1-5; no reliable D call. Looked up from germline, CDR1 is MRHNA and CDR2 is SNTAGT. V shed 6 bases and J shed 3 bases, with 9 bases lying between them. The CDR3 is 13 residues long. In DNA form, the CDR3 reads TGTGCCAGCAGCCCGACCCTCAATCAGCCCCAGCATTTT. Encoded protein: CASSPTLNQPQHF.

This rearrangement joins TRBV5-1 to TRBJ1-1; TRBD1 matches 7 bases. The CDR3 contains 15 residues. V shed 7 bases and J 4 bases; nucleotides not matched to a gene: 13. Germline loops: CDR1 SGHRS, CDR2 YFSETQ. The CDR3 region is CASPLGTARSTEAFF. In nucleotides, the CDR3 is TGCGCCAGCCCTCTAGGGACAGCTCGATCCACTGAAGCTTTCTTT. Filled out from reference TRBV5-1 and TRBJ1-1, the complete variable domain reads KAGVTQTPRYLIKTRGQQVTLSCSPISGHRSVSWYQQTPGQGLQFLFEYFSETQRNKGNFPGRFSGRQFSNSRSEMNVSTLELGDSALYLCASPLGTARSTEAFFGQGTRLTVV.

There are many counts of this clonotype. The rearrangement links TRBV7-6 to TRBJ1-6; weak D call: TRBD1 (5 bases). This CDR3 is 20 amino acids long. The germline gives CDR1 SGHVS, CDR2 FNYEAQ. V lost 1 base, J lost 0 bases, and 19 bases lay in between. The CDR3: CASSLGGIDPGSSYNSPLHF. The CDR3 DNA sequence: TGTGCCAGCAGCTTAGGAGGGATCGACCCAGGGAGCTCCTATAATTCACCCCTCCACTTT.

This clonotype was recorded many times. The chain carries TRBV28 and TRBJ1-5; D is perhaps TRBD1 (6 bases). This CDR3 spans 16 amino acids. Germline CDR1 and CDR2: MDHEN and SYDVKM. Trimming removed 6 bases from V and 0 bases from J, with 15 bases in between. CDR3: CASSQQGGFSNQPQHF. The CDR3 DNA reads as TGTGCCAGCAGCCAACAGGGTGGGTTTAGCAATCAGCCCCAGCATTTT. The whole variable domain, remainder taken from reference TRBV28 and TRBJ1-5, is DVKVTQSSRYLVKRTGEKVFLECVQDMDHENMFWYRQDPGLGLRLIYFSYDVKMKEKGDIPEGYSVSREKKERFSLILESASTNQTSMYLCASSQQGGFSNQPQHFGDGTRLSIL.

This clonotype occurred a few times. The chain couples TRBV6-5 to TRBJ1-1, with D hard to call. CDR1 and CDR2 from the germline V gene are MNHEY and SVGAGI. Trimming took 4 bases from V and 0 from J, leaving 9 bases between them. This CDR3 has 14 residues. The chain's CDR3 is CASSWSRMNTEAFF. The CDR3 coding sequence is TGTGCCAGCAGTTGGTCCCGGATGAACACTGAAGCTTTCTTT.

This clonotype was found many times. V usage is TRBV6-5 and J usage is TRBJ1-1, with a tentative D call TRBD1 (5 bases). CDR1 is MNHEY and CDR2 is SVGAGI in the germline V gene. The length of the CDR3 is 17 residues. The germline V and J ends were trimmed by 0 bases and 5 bases, with 19 bases remaining between them. The CDR3 DNA reads as TGTGCCAGCAGTTACTCGACTTTTGGGCAGGAGGGGACTGAAGCTTTCTTT. It translates to CASSYSTFGQEGTEAFF.

This clonotype occurred many times. The chain links TRBV7-8 to TRBJ2-4; 8 nucleotides match TRBD2. V trimming: 3 bases; J trimming: 0 bases; junction bases outside the gene matches: 10. This CDR3 is built from 18 residues. CDR1 is SGHVS and CDR2 is FQNEAQ in the germline V gene. The CDR3 DNA reads as TGTGCCAGCAGCTTGTCGGGAGGGACCAAATTAGCCAAAAACATTCAGTACTTC. This encodes CASSLSGGTKLAKNIQYF.

This clonotype was found many times. The V call is TRBV2, the J call TRBJ2-7, with 10 bases that match TRBD1. CDR1 is SNHLY and CDR2 is FYNNEI in the germline V gene. The CDR3 covers 12 residues. V was pared by 9 bases and J by 5 bases, with 4 bases of the junction left unmatched. CDR3 region: CARGQGYHEQYF. The CDR3 nucleotides read TGTGCCAGGGGACAGGGGTACCACGAGCAGTACTTC. The full variable domain, with the rest looked up from reference TRBV2 and TRBJ2-7, is EPEVTQTPSHQVTQMGQEVILRCVPISNHLYFYWYRQILGQKVEFLVSFYNNEISEKSEIFDDQFSVERPDGSNFTLKIRSTKLEDSAMYFCARGQGYHEQYFGPGTRLTVT.

This clonotype was picked up many times. This chain uses TRBV11-2 with TRBJ2-3; D remains unclear. This CDR3 region has 15 residues. Germline V gene sequence: CDR1 SGHAT, CDR2 FQNNGV. Trimming took off 0 bases at V and 4 bases at J, with 11 bases between the two ends. The CDR3 region is CASSLDGRLADTQYF. For the CDR3, the DNA is TGTGCCAGCAGCTTAGATGGTCGTTTAGCAGATACGCAGTATTTT.

This clonotype has a handful of counts. The chain couples TRBV3-1 to TRBJ2-7; D tentatively fits TRBD1 or TRBD2 (6 bases each). The CDR3 sequence is 16 residues long. CDR1 LGHDT and CDR2 YNNKEL come from the germline V gene (reference sequence). With 1 base removed from V and 3 bases from J, the gap between germline ends came to 16 bases. DNA of the CDR3: TGTGCCAGCAGCCAAGGACGGAGGGACATTTACTACGAGCAGTACTTC. Amino acids: CASSQGRRDIYYEQYF.

Ten or more counts support this clonotype. The rearrangement joins TRBV27 to TRBJ2-7; D is uncertain. V dropped 0 bases and J dropped 1 base, with 7 bases sitting between them. In germline, CDR1 is MNHEY, CDR2 SMNVEV (reference sequence). The CDR3 has 14 amino acids. CDR3 sequence: CASSLSYGSYEQYF. As DNA, the CDR3 is TGTGCCAGCAGTTTATCGTACGGGTCCTACGAGCAGTACTTC.

This clonotype was recorded at least ten times. V and J are TRBV2 and TRBJ2-3; D uncertain. Germline values: CDR1 SNHLY, CDR2 FYNNEI. This CDR3 is 13 amino acids long. Between the trimmed V and J ends, which lost 4 bases and 0 bases, there was a span of 5 bases. The CDR3 is CASSADSTDTQYF. The DNA for the CDR3 is TGTGCCAGCAGTGCGGACAGCACAGATACGCAGTATTTT.

This clonotype has ten or more counts. CDR3 residues: CASSFRDRVETQYF. CDR3 nucleotide sequence: TGTGCCAGCAGTTTTAGGGACAGGGTGGAGACCCAGTACTTC. The chain carries TRBV12-3 or TRBV12-4 and TRBJ2-5, with 9 bases that match TRBD1. The CDR3 consists of 14 residues. V was pared by 3 bases and J by 5 bases, with 4 bases of the junction left unmatched.

This clonotype was found many times. The chain combines TRBV28 with TRBJ2-4; TRBD2 is a possible D gene (7 bases). The V and J ends lost 2 bases and 2 bases respectively, with 10 bases between them. The CDR3 runs 15 residues. The V gene's germline CDR1 is MDHEN and CDR2 SYDVKM. This CDR3 reads CASSLRGATKNIQYF. For the CDR3, the DNA is TGTGCCAGCAGTTTACGGGGGGCCACCAAAAACATTCAGTACTTC.

This clonotype showed up many times. The genes are TRBV6-5 and TRBJ2-7; 12 positions match TRBD1. Germline V gives CDR1 MNHEY, CDR2 SVGAGI. The V and J ends lost 4 bases and 6 bases, in that order; junction bases with no gene match: 10. The CDR3 totals 16 residues. The CDR3 reads CASSWILPGQGAEQYF. The CDR3 nucleotides read TGTGCCAGCAGTTGGATACTACCGGGACAGGGGGCCGAGCAGTACTTC.

This clonotype was observed a handful of times. The chain joins TRBV28 to TRBJ2-7; D remains ambiguous. From germline, CDR1 is MDHEN and CDR2 SYDVKM. Trimming cost V 5 bases and J 1 base, with 9 bases left between them. The CDR3 is 13 residues long. The chain's CDR3 is CASSIASSYEQYF. The CDR3 nucleotides are TGTGCCAGCAGTATCGCCAGTTCCTACGAGCAGTACTTC.

This clonotype was recorded many times. V gene TRBV12-3 or TRBV12-4 combines with J gene TRBJ1-1, with D possibly TRBD1 on 5 matching bases. The V end was cut by 1 base, the J end by 1 base, with 13 bases between. CDR3 length equals 16 residues. CDR3 DNA: TGTGCCAGCAGTTTAGTTCGGTTTGGGGGGAACACTGAAGCTTTCTTT. Protein: CASSLVRFGGNTEAFF.

V is TRBV2 and J is TRBJ2-5, with 11 bases matching TRBD2. In germline, CDR1 is SNHLY, CDR2 FYNNEI. Trimming removed 7 bases from V and 2 bases from J; junction bases left unmatched: 6. The CDR3 length is 15 residues. CDR3 in amino acids: CASKFRTSGQETQYF. The DNA for the CDR3 is TGTGCCAGCAAATTCCGGACTAGCGGGCAAGAGACCCAGTACTTC.

This clonotype turned up a few times. The rearrangement uses TRBV7-3 and TRBJ1-2; 7 bases line up with TRBD1. Germline V gene data show CDR1 as SGHTA and CDR2 as FQGTGA. Unmatched junction bases numbered 18, after V lost 1 base and J lost 4 bases. The CDR3 loop spans 19 amino acids. Written as DNA, the CDR3 is TGTGCCAGCAGCTTAAGGGGGTGGGCCACAGGACAGGCCGGCTATGGCTACACCTTC. As protein: CASSLRGWATGQAGYGYTF.

This sequence joins TRBV12-3 or TRBV12-4 and TRBJ2-5; 12 bases match TRBD2. This CDR3 is built from 16 residues. Losses at the gene ends were 5 bases for V and 5 bases for J; bases not matched to a gene: 9. CDR3 coding DNA: TGTGCCAGCAGTATTGCGACTAGCGGGAGTAGTGAGACCCAGTACTTC. Protein: CASSIATSGSSETQYF.